The next 14 T cell receptor beta chains were all read from a single sample in a study of CD8 T cells in ankylosing spondylitis. TCRdb re-called the 5' RACE reads with MiXCR, one entry per CDR3 protein. Of tens of thousands of distinct CDR3 sequences in the sample, approximately 30% were seen once. Material: blood, either unsorted or a sorted T cell fraction (not recorded which). These receptors all come from a male donor with ankylosing spondylitis or in good health (not recorded which).

The rearrangement uses TRBV12-3 or TRBV12-4 and TRBJ1-1; tentatively, D is TRBD1 (6 bases). Trimming pared 4 bases from V and 0 bases from J, leaving 12 bases between. The CDR3 contains 15 residues. Here the CDR3 reads CASSSSWDMNTEAFF. Written as DNA, the CDR3 is TGTGCCAGCAGTTCATCATGGGACATGAACACTGAAGCTTTCTTT.

Ten or more counts support this clonotype. The chain carries TRBV15 and TRBJ1-1, with D possibly being TRBD1 (5 bases). The CDR3 length is 14 residues. V dropped 3 bases and J dropped 3 bases, with 11 bases sitting between them. Germline V CDR1 and CDR2: LNHNV, YYDKDF (reference sequence). In DNA, the CDR3 is TGTGCCACCAGCAGGGGGGACGGGGACACTGAAGCTTTCTTT. Translated, it gives CATSRGDGDTEAFF.

The V and J genes are TRBV5-1 and TRBJ2-1; TRBD2 agrees at 8 bases. There are 14 residues in the CDR3. Germline CDR1 is SGHRS and CDR2 is YFSETQ. V was pared by 4 bases and J by 8 bases, with 8 bases of the junction left unmatched. The CDR3: CASSIREGPDEQFF. The CDR3 region has the DNA TGCGCCAGCAGCATCCGGGAGGGCCCCGATGAGCAGTTCTTC. The entire variable domain, with the rest obtained from reference TRBV5-1 and TRBJ2-1, is as follows: KAGVTQTPRYLIKTRGQQVTLSCSPISGHRSVSWYQQTPGQGLQFLFEYFSETQRNKGNFPGRFSGRQFSNSRSEMNVSTLELGDSALYLCASSIREGPDEQFFGPGTRLTVL.

The rearrangement joins TRBV7-9 to TRBJ2-5; no reliable D call. The germline V gene encodes CDR1 SEHNR and CDR2 FQNEAQ (reference sequence). This CDR3 is built from 14 residues. V was shortened by 1 base and J by 6 bases, with 12 bases between the two germline ends. The CDR3 bases are TGTGCCAGCAGCTTAGATTTTGGGATACAGACCCAGTACTTC. It encodes CASSLDFGIQTQYF.

This clonotype was found a few times. The CDR3 protein is CSVRQGASNQPQHF. DNA for the CDR3: TGCAGCGTGAGACAGGGGGCAAGCAATCAGCCCCAGCATTTT. This chain links TRBV29-1 with TRBJ1-5, with TRBD1 identical over 10 bases. Germline-derived CDR1 and CDR2 are SQVTM and ANQGSEA. V was pared by 6 bases and J by 1 base, with 3 bases of the junction left unmatched. This CDR3 comprises 14 residues.

The chain recombines TRBV12-3 or TRBV12-4 with TRBJ1-5, with D hard to call. V lost 4 bases and J lost 5, with 9 bases in between. This CDR3 has 13 residues. CDR3 residues: CASSSPPDQPQHF. CDR3 sequence (DNA): TGTGCCAGCAGTTCTCCGCCCGATCAGCCCCAGCATTTT.

In its sample, this clonotype was seen many times. This sequence joins TRBV20-1 and TRBJ2-3, with D unresolved. CDR1 is DFQATT and CDR2 is SNEGSKA in the germline V gene (reference sequence). V shed 6 bases and J shed 2 bases, with 15 bases lying between them. This CDR3 contains 14 residues. The CDR3 sequence: CSATEYGITDTQYF. CDR3 bases: TGCAGTGCCACCGAGTATGGGATCACAGATACGCAGTATTTT.

This chain links TRBV5-1 with TRBJ2-3, with 12 bases fitting TRBD1. Per the germline V gene, CDR1 is SGHRS and CDR2 is YFSETQ. Unmatched junction bases numbered 10, after V lost 5 bases and J lost 6 bases. This CDR3 region has 16 residues. The CDR3 sequence: CASRTGTGGGMDTQYF. The CDR3 nucleotides are TGCGCCAGCAGGACCGGGACAGGGGGCGGAATGGATACGCAGTATTTT.

This clonotype occurred once. The J gene is TRBJ1-2, the V gene TRBV18; D possibly corresponds to TRBD1 (5 bases). Germline V gives CDR1 KGHSH, CDR2 LQKENI. The CDR3 has 13 amino acids. Trimming shortened V by 3 bases and J by 6 bases, and 11 bases separated the two germline ends. The CDR3 DNA reads as TGTGCCAGCTCACCCGAGGGGCGGCATGGCTACACCTTC. It translates to CASSPEGRHGYTF.

The chain carries TRBV12-3 or TRBV12-4 and TRBJ2-5, with no clear D. CDR3 length: 14 amino acids. V was trimmed by 3 bases and J by 5 bases, leaving 13 bases between them. CDR3 sequence: CASSFRPGGETQYF. The CDR3 DNA follows: TGTGCCAGCAGTTTTCGTCCAGGTGGGGAGACCCAGTACTTC.

The gene calls are TRBV5-1 and TRBJ1-1; possible D gene TRBD1, 5 bases. Trimming shortened V by 2 bases and J by 1 base, and 21 bases separated the two germline ends. The CDR3 sequence is 18 residues long. Germline V lookup: CDR1 SGHRS, CDR2 YFSETQ. The CDR3 protein is CASSFSIRDGTWNTEAFF. CDR3 in DNA: TGCGCCAGCAGCTTTTCGATCAGGGACGGAACCTGGAACACTGAAGCTTTCTTT.

This clonotype occurred a few times. The chain has TRBV5-4 and TRBJ1-2; 9 bases align to TRBD1. Germline values: CDR1 SGHNT, CDR2 YYREEE (reference sequence). Unmatched junction bases numbered 10, after V lost 4 bases and J lost 6 bases. This CDR3 is 15 amino acids long. CDR3 sequence: CASSGPGQGVDGYTF. The DNA for the CDR3 is TGTGCCAGCAGCGGACCGGGACAGGGCGTCGATGGCTACACCTTC.

V is TRBV5-5 and J is TRBJ1-2; 7 positions match TRBD1. From germline, CDR1 is SGHKS and CDR2 YYEKEE (reference sequence). CDR3 length: 13 residues. V trimming: 5 bases; J trimming: 3 bases; junction bases outside the gene matches: 4. CDR3 nucleotide sequence: TGTGCCAGCAGTTACACAGGGGACTATGGCTACACCTTC. The encoded protein is CASSYTGDYGYTF.

This clonotype was observed a handful of times. The chain is built from TRBV5-6 and TRBJ1-5; no reliable D call. There are 13 residues in the CDR3. CDR1 is SGHDT, CDR2 YYEEEE, per germline. Trimming took 4 bases from V and 1 from J, leaving 6 bases between them. Here the CDR3 reads CASSRLSNQPQHF. The CDR3 nucleotides read TGTGCCAGCAGCCGTTTGAGCAATCAGCCCCAGCATTTT.